Listed below are T cell receptor beta chains from one sample, sequenced in a study of human T cells and chemical hapten exposure. MiXCR, applied by TCRdb to the RACE reads, yields one record per CDR3 protein. In the table there are approximately 44,000 distinct CDR3 sequences, roughly 4.2% of which are singletons. Sequenced: whole blood. The source of these receptors is a human donor in good health. Some clones in this sample may be carry-over from other donors' samples. CDR3s include the opening cysteine and the closing phenylalanine or tryptophan. D genes are given only for firm matches. Only some rows state a clone size, as once, few, many or a class for expanded clones.

V	D	J	size	CDR3	DNA
TRBV28	.	TRBJ2-7	.	CASSELLSHEQYF	TGTGCCAGCAGCGAGCTGTTGAGCCACGAGCAGTACTTC
TRBV3-1	.	TRBJ1-5	few	CASDRVGVYSNQPQHF	TGTGCCAGCGATAGGGTAGGCGTATATAGCAATCAGCCCCAGCATTTT
TRBV10-3	.	TRBJ2-7	few	CAISRARGAIGDEQYF	TGTGCCATCAGTAGGGCCAGGGGGGCAATAGGGGACGAGCAGTACTTC
TRBV28	TRBD1	TRBJ1-5	.	CASSLGRQGRSQPQHF	TGTGCCAGCAGTTTGGGAAGACAGGGAAGGAGTCAGCCCCAGCATTTT
TRBV7-2	.	TRBJ2-7	many	CASSLSRGTDEQYF	TGTGCCAGCAGCCTTAGTCGCGGGACGGACGAGCAGTACTTC
TRBV7-6	.	TRBJ2-3	.	CASSLTLEARGRTDTQYF	TGTGCCAGCAGCTTAACCCTGGAGGCCAGGGGTCGCACAGATACGCAGTATTTT
TRBV6-4	TRBD1	TRBJ1-3	.	CASSVVPGGEGSSGNTIYF	TGTGCCAGCAGTGTTGTGCCAGGGGGCGAGGGAAGCTCTGGAAACACCATATATTTT
TRBV11-3	TRBD2	TRBJ2-6	many	CASSHSPGLAGSGANVLTF	TGTGCCAGCAGCCACTCTCCGGGACTAGCGGGATCTGGGGCCAACGTCCTGACTTTC
TRBV28	TRBD1	TRBJ1-1	many	CASSPHLNRGRMNTEAFF	TGTGCCAGCAGTCCGCACTTGAACAGGGGACGCATGAACACTGAAGCTTTCTTT
TRBV15	.	TRBJ2-4	many	CATSRRTAASNIQYF	TGTGCCACCAGCAGGAGGACAGCCGCTTCGAACATTCAGTACTTC
TRBV19	TRBD1	TRBJ1-5	.	CASSIYRGREGNQPQHF	TGTGCCAGTAGTATTTACAGGGGGCGCGAGGGTAATCAGCCCCAGCATTTT
TRBV27	TRBD1	TRBJ2-7	few	CASRDRVTTYEQYF	TGTGCCAGCAGAGACAGGGTAACTACCTACGAGCAGTACTTC
TRBV11-2	.	TRBJ2-7	many	CASSLRYEQYF	TGTGCCAGCAGCCTACGGTATGAGCAGTACTTC
TRBV20-1	.	TRBJ2-3	many	CSARDDGSWDTQYF	TGCAGTGCTAGAGATGACGGGAGCTGGGATACGCAGTATTTT
TRBV7-6	TRBD1	TRBJ1-3	.	CACSLPGQGNTIYF	TGTGCCTGCAGCTTACCGGGACAGGGAAACACCATATATTTT
TRBV27	.	TRBJ1-1	.	CASSPPSTEAFF	TGTGCCAGCAGCCCCCCATCCACTGAAGCTTTCTTT
TRBV24-1	TRBD2	TRBJ2-1	many	CATSDFVRGLAGENEQFF	TGTGCCACCAGTGATTTCGTACGGGGACTAGCGGGAGAGAATGAGCAGTTCTTC
TRBV7-3	TRBD1	TRBJ1-1	many	CASSLGTGELAFF	TGTGCCAGCAGCCTAGGGACAGGGGAATTGGCTTTCTTT
TRBV6-5	.	TRBJ1-1	few	CASSYSLDRLWGTEAFF	TGTGCCAGCAGTTATTCCCTTGACAGGCTGTGGGGCACTGAAGCTTTCTTT
TRBV7-9	TRBD2	TRBJ2-2	many	CASSLGLAGEGTGELFF	TGTGCCAGCAGCTTGGGGCTAGCGGGAGAGGGCACCGGGGAGCTGTTTTTT
TRBV7-9	.	TRBJ2-2	many	CASPPYTGELFF	TGTGCCAGCCCGCCCTACACCGGGGAGCTGTTTTTT
TRBV7-9	TRBD2	TRBJ2-4	.	CASSHIREGLRAKNIQYF	TGTGCCAGCAGCCACATAAGGGAGGGCCTCAGAGCCAAAAACATTCAGTACTTC
TRBV29-1	.	TRBJ1-1	many	CSVLTRLSTEAFF	TGCAGCGTCCTCACCCGCCTGAGCACTGAAGCTTTCTTT
TRBV30	.	TRBJ2-5	.	CAWSVLLPETQYF	TGTGCCTGGAGTGTACTACTTCCGGAGACCCAGTACTTC
TRBV20-1	.	TRBJ2-1	.	CSARYTGGEQFF	TGCAGTGCTAGATACACGGGCGGTGAGCAGTTCTTC
TRBV29-1	TRBD2	TRBJ2-2	many	CSAAGVSGELFF	TGCAGCGCGGCGGGAGTGTCCGGGGAGCTGTTTTTT
TRBV10-3	TRBD2	TRBJ2-3	many	CAISELADPSTDTQYF	TGTGCCATCAGTGAACTAGCGGACCCTAGCACAGATACGCAGTATTTT
TRBV27	.	TRBJ1-6	many	CASSRTPWGGNSPLHF	TGTGCCAGCAGTCGTACACCGTGGGGTGGTAATTCACCCCTCCACTTT
TRBV7-3	TRBD1	TRBJ1-6	many	CASSWFWDSRTEEPPLHF	TGTGCCAGCAGCTGGTTTTGGGACAGCCGCACGGAGGAGCCGCCCCTCCACTTT
TRBV20-1	.	TRBJ1-1	many	CSATPRDGAFF	TGCAGTGCTACCCCCCGGGACGGGGCTTTCTTT
TRBV23-1	.	TRBJ2-1	.	CASSQSSGSRYNEQFF	TGCGCCAGCAGTCAATCTTCCGGCTCGAGGTACAATGAGCAGTTCTTC
TRBV28	.	TRBJ1-5	many	CASSAWGRVRPQHF	TGTGCCAGCAGTGCCTGGGGGCGAGTGAGGCCCCAGCATTTT
TRBV6-5	TRBD1	TRBJ1-6	many	CASGDQGAQKNSPLHF	TGTGCCAGCGGGGATCAGGGGGCGCAAAAAAATTCACCCCTCCACTTT
TRBV28	.	TRBJ1-2	few	CASSYNPYGYTF	TGTGCCAGCAGCTACAACCCCTATGGCTACACCTTC
TRBV5-1	.	TRBJ2-7	many	CASSSEAYEQYF	TGCGCCAGCAGCTCAGAAGCCTACGAGCAGTACTTC
TRBV5-1	TRBD1	TRBJ1-1	few	CASSLAGTGGTEAFF	TGCGCCAGCAGCTTGGCGGGGACAGGGGGCACTGAAGCTTTCTTT
TRBV10-3	TRBD1	TRBJ2-1	few	CAISPTSWDRGKWDNEQFF	TGTGCCATCAGTCCTACCTCCTGGGACAGGGGAAAGTGGGACAATGAGCAGTTCTTC
TRBV5-1	.	TRBJ2-7	many	CASSFGTLAYEQYF	TGCGCCAGCAGCTTCGGGACTCTAGCCTACGAGCAGTACTTC
TRBV2	.	TRBJ2-5	many	CASSPREAQYF	TGTGCCAGCAGTCCAAGGGAGGCCCAGTACTTC
TRBV7-6	TRBD2	TRBJ2-7	many	CASSPWTSGRALAYEQYF	TGTGCCAGCAGCCCGTGGACTAGCGGGAGGGCTTTGGCCTACGAGCAGTACTTC
TRBV19	TRBD2	TRBJ2-7	many	CASTVSGGSSYEQYF	TGTGCCAGTACCGTAAGCGGGGGGAGCTCCTACGAGCAGTACTTC
TRBV11-2	.	TRBJ2-1	.	CASSFSRKVTNEQFF	TGTGCCAGCAGCTTTTCTAGAAAAGTGACGAATGAGCAGTTCTTC
TRBV27	TRBD2	TRBJ2-2	many	CASSGTSGRLHTGELFF	TGTGCCAGCAGTGGGACTAGCGGGAGATTGCACACCGGGGAGCTGTTTTTT
TRBV28	.	TRBJ2-7	.	CASSLSTNRPHEQYF	TGTGCCAGCAGTTTAAGCACAAACCGCCCCCACGAGCAGTACTTC
TRBV28	TRBD1	TRBJ2-5	few	CASSLRQGAETQYF	TGTGCCAGCAGTTTAAGACAGGGGGCAGAGACCCAGTACTTC
TRBV18	.	TRBJ2-5	many	CASSPYREETQYF	TGTGCCAGCTCACCGTACAGAGAAGAGACCCAGTACTTC
TRBV20-1	.	TRBJ2-5	many	CSAPGDSGFETQYF	TGCAGTGCCCCCGGGGACTCGGGGTTTGAGACCCAGTACTTC
TRBV6-1	TRBD2	TRBJ2-5	few	CASSEARSGKTQYF	TGTGCCAGCAGTGAAGCGAGGAGCGGGAAGACCCAGTACTTC
TRBV7-9	TRBD1	TRBJ2-5	few	CASSLGTGEETQYF	TGTGCCAGCAGCTTGGGGACAGGAGAGGAGACCCAGTACTTC